This T cell receptor beta chain was documented in a study of blood T cell repertoires in COVID-19. Study summary: Material from acute and convalescent COVID-19 was sourced from the United States, Italy and Spain. PBMCs, B-cell-depleted T cells, or T cells provided the cDNA or gDNA that made up the material.

Seattle enrolled patients during active infection and tracked them longitudinally. In the case of this clone: The sample carries other DNA sequences with the same CDR3.

The CDR3 contains 16 residues. Per germline, CDR1 SGHNT and CDR2 YYREEE (reference sequence). Trimming removed 0 bases from V and 5 bases from J; junction bases left unmatched: 4. As processed by the authors: Amplifying reference gene primers gave estimates of nucleated cell counts. Sequencing was performed with immunoSEQ multiplex PCR; in TCRdb, only in-frame clones are kept and a portion is missing. The V and J calls and the clone size are those of that table, but D and trimming were determined from the DNA. The data show more than 95,000 clones, with 85% seen just once and about 3.3% held by the top ten.

The TCR was taken from a woman of 80 years or more with COVID-19, enrolled during active disease. Material for sequencing was peripheral blood. The rearrangement joins TRBV5-4 to TRBJ2-5, with 13 bases lining up with TRBD2. The CDR3 loop reads CASSLVLAGGQETQYF. The DNA of the CDR3 is TGTGCCAGCAGCTTGGTACTAGCGGGAGGGCAGGAGACCCAGTACTTC.